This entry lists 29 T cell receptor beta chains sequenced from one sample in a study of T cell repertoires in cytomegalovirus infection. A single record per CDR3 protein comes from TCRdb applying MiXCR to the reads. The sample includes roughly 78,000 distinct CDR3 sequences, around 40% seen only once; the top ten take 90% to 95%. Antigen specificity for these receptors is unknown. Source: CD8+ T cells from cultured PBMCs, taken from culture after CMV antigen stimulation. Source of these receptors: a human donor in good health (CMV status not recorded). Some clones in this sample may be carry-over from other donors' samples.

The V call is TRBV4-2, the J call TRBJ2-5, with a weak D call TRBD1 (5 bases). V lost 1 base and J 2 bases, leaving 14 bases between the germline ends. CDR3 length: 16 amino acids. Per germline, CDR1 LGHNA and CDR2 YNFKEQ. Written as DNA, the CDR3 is TGTGCCAGCAGCCAAGCTGTGACAGTTTTTCAAGAGACCCAGTACTTC. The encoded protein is CASSQAVTVFQETQYF.

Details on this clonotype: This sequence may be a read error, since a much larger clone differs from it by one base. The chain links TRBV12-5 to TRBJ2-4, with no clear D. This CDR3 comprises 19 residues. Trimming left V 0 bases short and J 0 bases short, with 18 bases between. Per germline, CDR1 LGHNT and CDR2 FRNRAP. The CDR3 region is CASGLVGLVNSVAKNIQYF. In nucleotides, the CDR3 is TGTGCTAGTGGTTTGGTAGGCCTCGTGAATTCGGTAGCCAAAAACATTCAGTACTTC.

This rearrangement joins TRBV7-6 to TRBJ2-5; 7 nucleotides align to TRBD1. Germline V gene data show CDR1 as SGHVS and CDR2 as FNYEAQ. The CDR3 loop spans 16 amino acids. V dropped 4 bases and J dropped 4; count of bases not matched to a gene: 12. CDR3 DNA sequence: TGTGCCAGCAGCTCCCGGGACAGTGAGTCTGGAGAGACCCAGTACTTC. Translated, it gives CASSSRDSESGETQYF.

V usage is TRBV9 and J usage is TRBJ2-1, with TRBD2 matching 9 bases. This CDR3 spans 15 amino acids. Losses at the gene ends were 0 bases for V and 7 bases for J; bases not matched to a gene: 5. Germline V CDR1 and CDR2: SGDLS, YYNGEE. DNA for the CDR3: TGTGCCAGCAGCGTAGTGGGGGCGGGAGGGAATGAGCAGTTCTTC. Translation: CASSVVGAGGNEQFF.

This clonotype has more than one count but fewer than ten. The DNA for the CDR3 is TGTGCCAGCAGCTTAGTCGGTTACAGGGTGGACACAGATACGCAGTATTTT. Translated, it gives CASSLVGYRVDTDTQYF. The V gene is TRBV7-9, the J gene TRBJ2-3; D perhaps matches TRBD1 (6 bases). Germline loops: CDR1 SEHNR, CDR2 FQNEAQ (reference sequence). The CDR3 sequence is 17 residues long. The V end was cut by 1 base, the J end by 2 bases, with 16 bases between.

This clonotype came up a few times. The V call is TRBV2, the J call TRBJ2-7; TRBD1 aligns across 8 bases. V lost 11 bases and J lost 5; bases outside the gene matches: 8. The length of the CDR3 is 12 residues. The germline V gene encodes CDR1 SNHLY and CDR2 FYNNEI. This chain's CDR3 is CAGGQGSHEQYF. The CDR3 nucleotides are TGTGCCGGCGGACAGGGATCCCACGAGCAGTACTTC.

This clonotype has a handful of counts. The CDR3 DNA follows: TGCGCCAGCAGCCAAGTGGGGAATGGGGGTCAGACTGAAGCTTTCTTT. The encoded protein is CASSQVGNGGQTEAFF. The rearrangement uses TRBV4-3 and TRBJ1-1; a weak D match, TRBD1 (5 bases). The germline gives CDR1 LGHNA, CDR2 YSLEER. The germline V and J ends were trimmed by 1 base and 5 bases, with 17 bases remaining between them. The CDR3 is 16 amino acids.

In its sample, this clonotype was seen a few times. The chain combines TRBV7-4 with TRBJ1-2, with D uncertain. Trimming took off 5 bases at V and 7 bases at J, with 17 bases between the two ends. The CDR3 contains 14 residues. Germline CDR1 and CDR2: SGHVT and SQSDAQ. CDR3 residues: CASSPGRGIGGYTF. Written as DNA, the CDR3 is TGTGCCAGCAGCCCAGGCCGGGGTATTGGTGGCTACACCTTC.

CDR3 region: CASSLDDLAYEQYF. The CDR3 coding sequence is TGTGCCAGCAGCTTAGACGACTTGGCCTACGAGCAGTACTTC. The rearrangement uses TRBV7-2 and TRBJ2-7, with D uncertain. Germline V gene data show CDR1 as SGHTA and CDR2 as FQGNSA. This CDR3 is 14 amino acids long. V dropped 1 base and J dropped 2 bases, with 9 bases sitting between them.

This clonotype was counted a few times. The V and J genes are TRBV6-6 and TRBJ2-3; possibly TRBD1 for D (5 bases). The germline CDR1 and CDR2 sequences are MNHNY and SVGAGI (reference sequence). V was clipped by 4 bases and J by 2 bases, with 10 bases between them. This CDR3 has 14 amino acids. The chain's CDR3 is CASSSAGFTDTQYF. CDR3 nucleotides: TGTGCCAGCAGTTCCGCAGGGTTCACAGATACGCAGTATTTT.

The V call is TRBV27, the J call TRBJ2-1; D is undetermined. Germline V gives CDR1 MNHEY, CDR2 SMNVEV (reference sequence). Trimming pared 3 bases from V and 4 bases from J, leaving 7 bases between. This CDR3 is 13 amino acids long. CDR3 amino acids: CASSLSNYNEQFF. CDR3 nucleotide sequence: TGTGCCAGCAGTTTGTCCAATTACAATGAGCAGTTCTTC.

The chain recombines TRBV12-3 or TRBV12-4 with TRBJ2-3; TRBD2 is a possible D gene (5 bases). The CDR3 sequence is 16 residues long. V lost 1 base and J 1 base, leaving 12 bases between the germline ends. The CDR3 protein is CASSLEQLLGTDTQYF. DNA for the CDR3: TGTGCCAGCAGTTTAGAGCAGTTACTAGGCACAGATACGCAGTATTTT.

The CDR3 bases are TGTGCCAGTAGCCCCGCGGCGGGGGGCTCGCAGTATTTT. This codes for CASSPAAGGSQYF. The V call is TRBV19, the J call TRBJ2-3; TRBD2 matches at 8 bases. The CDR3 has 13 residues. Germline V gene lookup returns CDR1 LNHDA and CDR2 SQIVND (reference sequence). V shed 6 bases and J 10 bases; nucleotides not matched to a gene: 9.

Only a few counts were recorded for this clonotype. CDR3 loop: CSVDEPPFWGSLNTEAFF. CDR3 nucleotide sequence: TGCAGCGTCGACGAACCCCCATTCTGGGGGTCATTGAACACTGAAGCTTTCTTT. The chain has TRBV29-1 and TRBJ1-1, with D possibly TRBD1 on 5 matching bases. Trimming pared 6 bases from V and 0 bases from J, leaving 26 bases between. This CDR3 is 18 amino acids long. Germline V gene lookup returns CDR1 SQVTM and CDR2 ANQGSEA.

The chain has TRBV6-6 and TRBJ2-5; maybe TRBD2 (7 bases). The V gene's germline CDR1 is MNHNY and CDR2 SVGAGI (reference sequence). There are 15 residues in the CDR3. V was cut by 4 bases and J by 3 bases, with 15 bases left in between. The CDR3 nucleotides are TGTGCCAGCAGTTTCCGGGGGGCGAAGGAAGAGACCCAGTACTTC. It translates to CASSFRGAKEETQYF.

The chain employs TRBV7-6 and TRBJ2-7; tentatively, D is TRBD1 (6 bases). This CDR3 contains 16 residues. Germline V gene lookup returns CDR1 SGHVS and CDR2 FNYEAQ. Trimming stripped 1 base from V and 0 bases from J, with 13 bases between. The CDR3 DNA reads TGTGCCAGCAGCTTAGGTCTCAGGGGAAACTCCTACGAGCAGTACTTC. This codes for CASSLGLRGNSYEQYF. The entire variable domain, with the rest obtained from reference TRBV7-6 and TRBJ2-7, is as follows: GAGVSQSPRYKVTKRGQDVALRCDPISGHVSLYWYRQALGQGPEFLTYFNYEAQQDKSGLPNDRFSAERPEGSISTLTIQRTEQRDSAMYRCASSLGLRGNSYEQYFGPGTRLTVT.

CDR3 DNA: TGTGCCAGCAGCCTGAATTCCAGGACTAACACTGAAGCTTTCTTT. The encoded protein is CASSLNSRTNTEAFF. The chain employs TRBV7-9 and TRBJ1-1; D is unresolved. Germline V gives CDR1 SEHNR, CDR2 FQNEAQ (reference sequence). V lost 5 bases and J lost 2, with 15 bases in between. CDR3 length equals 15 residues.

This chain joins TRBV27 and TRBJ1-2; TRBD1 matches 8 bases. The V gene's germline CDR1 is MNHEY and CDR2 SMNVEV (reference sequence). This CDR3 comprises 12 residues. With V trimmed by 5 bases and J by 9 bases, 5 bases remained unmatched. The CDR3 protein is CASSPGGLSYTF. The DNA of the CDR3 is TGTGCCAGCAGTCCAGGGGGCTTGAGCTACACCTTC.

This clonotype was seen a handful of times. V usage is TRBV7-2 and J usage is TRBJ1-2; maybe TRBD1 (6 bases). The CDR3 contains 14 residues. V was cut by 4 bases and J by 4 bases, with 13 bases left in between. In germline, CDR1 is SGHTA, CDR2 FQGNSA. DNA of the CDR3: TGTGCCAGCAGCTCCCAGGGGCTTGCCTATGGCTACACCTTC. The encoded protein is CASSSQGLAYGYTF. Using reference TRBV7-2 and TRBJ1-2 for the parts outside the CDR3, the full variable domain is GAGVSQSPSNKVTEKGKDVELRCDPISGHTALYWYRQSLGQGLEFLIYFQGNSAPDKSGLPSDRFSAERTGGSVSTLTIQRTQQEDSAVYLCASSSQGLAYGYTFGSGTRLTVV.

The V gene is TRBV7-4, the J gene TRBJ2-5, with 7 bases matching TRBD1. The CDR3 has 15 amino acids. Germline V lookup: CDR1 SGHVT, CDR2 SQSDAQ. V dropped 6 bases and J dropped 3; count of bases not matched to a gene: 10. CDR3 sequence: CASRPRQTGEETQYF. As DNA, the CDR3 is TGTGCCAGCAGACCTCGGCAAACAGGGGAAGAGACCCAGTACTTC.

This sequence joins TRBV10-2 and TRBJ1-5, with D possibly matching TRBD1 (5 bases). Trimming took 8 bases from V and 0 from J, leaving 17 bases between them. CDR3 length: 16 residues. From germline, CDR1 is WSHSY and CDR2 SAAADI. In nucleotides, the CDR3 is TGCGCCAGCTCGTCGGGCGGGGACTATAGCAATCAGCCCCAGCATTTT. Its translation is CASSSGGDYSNQPQHF.

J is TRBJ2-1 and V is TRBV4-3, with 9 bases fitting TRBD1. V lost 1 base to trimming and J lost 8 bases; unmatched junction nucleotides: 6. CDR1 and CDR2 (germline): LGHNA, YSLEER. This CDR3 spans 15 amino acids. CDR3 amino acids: CASSQARDREHEQFF. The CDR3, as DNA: TGCGCCAGCAGCCAAGCCCGGGACAGGGAACATGAGCAGTTCTTC.

The CDR3 DNA reads TGCAGTGCACGGACAGGGGATAATCAGCCCCAGCATTTT. Protein sequence: CSARTGDNQPQHF. The gene calls are TRBV20-1 and TRBJ1-5, with 9 bases matching TRBD1. This CDR3 comprises 13 residues. The V gene's germline CDR1 is DFQATT and CDR2 SNEGSKA (reference sequence). Trimming cost V 6 bases and J 4 bases; bases outside gene matches: 4.

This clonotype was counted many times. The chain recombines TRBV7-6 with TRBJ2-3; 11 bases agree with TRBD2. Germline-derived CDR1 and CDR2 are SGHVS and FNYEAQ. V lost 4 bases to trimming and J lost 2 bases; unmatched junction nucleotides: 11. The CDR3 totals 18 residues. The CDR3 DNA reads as TGTGCCAGCAGCTCCGAAGGGCTAGCGGGGGGTGACACAGATACGCAGTATTTT. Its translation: CASSSEGLAGGDTDTQYF.

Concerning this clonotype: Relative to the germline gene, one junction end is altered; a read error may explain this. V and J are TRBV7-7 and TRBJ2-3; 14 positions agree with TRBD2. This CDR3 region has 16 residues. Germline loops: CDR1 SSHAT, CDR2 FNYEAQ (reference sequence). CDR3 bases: TGTGCTAGCAGCGCGACTAGCGGGGGGGCCCAAGATACGCAGTATTTT. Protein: CASSATSGGAQDTQYF.

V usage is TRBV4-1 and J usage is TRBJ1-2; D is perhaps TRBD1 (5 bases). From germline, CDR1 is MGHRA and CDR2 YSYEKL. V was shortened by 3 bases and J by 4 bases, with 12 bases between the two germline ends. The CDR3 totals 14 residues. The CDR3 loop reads CASSHLDTTYGYTF. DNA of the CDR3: TGCGCCAGCAGCCACCTGGACACGACCTATGGCTACACCTTC.

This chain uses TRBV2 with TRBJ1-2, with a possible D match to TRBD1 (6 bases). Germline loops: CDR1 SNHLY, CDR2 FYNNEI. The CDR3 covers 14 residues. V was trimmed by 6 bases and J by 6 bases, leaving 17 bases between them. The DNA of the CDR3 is TGTGCCAGCAGGACATACAGGGATTCCGATGGCTACACCTTC. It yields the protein CASRTYRDSDGYTF. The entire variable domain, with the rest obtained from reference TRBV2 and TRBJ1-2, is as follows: EPEVTQTPSHQVTQMGQEVILRCVPISNHLYFYWYRQILGQKVEFLVSFYNNEISEKSEIFDDQFSVERPDGSNFTLKIRSTKLEDSAMYFCASRTYRDSDGYTFGSGTRLTVV.

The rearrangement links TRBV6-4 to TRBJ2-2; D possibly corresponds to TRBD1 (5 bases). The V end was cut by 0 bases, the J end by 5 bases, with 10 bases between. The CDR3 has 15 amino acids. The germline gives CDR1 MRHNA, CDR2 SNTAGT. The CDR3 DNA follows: TGTGCCAGCAGTGACTCGAAAGGGGAAACCGGGGAGCTGTTTTTT. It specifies CASSDSKGETGELFF.

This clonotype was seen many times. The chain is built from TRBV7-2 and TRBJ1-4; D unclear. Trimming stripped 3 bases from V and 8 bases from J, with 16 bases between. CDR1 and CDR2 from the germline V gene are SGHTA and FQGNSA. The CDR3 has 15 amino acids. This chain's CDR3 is CASSFNPGPGEKLFF. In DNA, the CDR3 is TGTGCCAGCAGCTTTAACCCGGGCCCGGGGGAAAAACTGTTTTTT.